The 17 T cell receptor beta chains presented below share a single source sample, sequenced in a study of blood T cell repertoires in COVID-19. Here immunoSEQ multiplex PCR was the method, and the copy in TCRdb shows in-frame clones only, minus some. The sample consists of some 170,000 clones, roughly 86% of them appearing once. Sequencing was done on a sample of peripheral blood. These receptors all stem from a woman aged 50 to 60 with acute or convalescent COVID-19.

This rearrangement joins TRBV2 to TRBJ1-3; D is perhaps TRBD1 (5 bases). Per germline, CDR1 SNHLY and CDR2 FYNNEI. CDR3 size: 15 residues. The V and J ends lost 4 bases and 8 bases respectively, with 18 bases between them. CDR3 sequence: CASSVLGHSADTIYF. The CDR3 DNA follows: TGTGCCAGCAGTGTTCTGGGGCATTCAGCCGACACCATATATTTT.

The rearrangement joins TRBV13 to TRBJ2-3, with 9 bases fitting TRBD2. V shed 4 bases and J 4 bases; nucleotides not matched to a gene: 6. The length of the CDR3 is 15 residues. Germline loops: CDR1 PRHDT, CDR2 FYEKMQ (reference sequence). CDR3 loop: CASSSFAGGADTQYF. In DNA, the CDR3 is TGTGCCAGCAGCTCCTTTGCGGGGGGGGCAGATACGCAGTATTTT.

V usage is TRBV6-6 and J usage is TRBJ2-2, with TRBD1 matching 10 bases. V shed 6 bases, J shed 6 bases, and the junction held 4 bases outside the gene matches. Germline V gives CDR1 MNHNY, CDR2 SVGAGI (reference sequence). The CDR3 has 14 amino acids. The CDR3, as DNA: TGTGCCAGCAGACCGGGACAGGGGCCCGGGGAGCTGTTTTTT. It codes for CASRPGQGPGELFF.

The chain is built from TRBV21-1 and TRBJ2-1; the table's D call, TRBD1, has no DNA check behind it. TRBV21-1 has pseudogene status. The CDR3 covers 16 residues. CDR3 region: CASSLRGDRGDNEQFF. The CDR3 DNA reads TGTGCCAGCAGCCTAAGGGGGGACAGGGGGGACAATGAGCAGTTCTTC.

J is TRBJ2-1 and V is TRBV30, with D maybe TRBD2 (7 bases). Germline V CDR1 and CDR2: GTSNPN, SVGIG (reference sequence). With 0 bases removed from V and 7 bases from J, the gap between germline ends came to 13 bases. The CDR3 runs to 14 residues. CDR3 in DNA: TGTGCCTGGAGTGTAGGGGGGGCGCGGAATGAGCAGTTCTTC. Translated, it gives CAWSVGGARNEQFF.

This clone has only one observation. The rearrangement joins TRBV19 to TRBJ2-7, with 10 positions matching TRBD2. The V gene end was trimmed by 5 bases and the J gene end by 3 bases; junction bases not matched to a gene: 10. Germline-derived CDR1 and CDR2 are LNHDA and SQIVND (reference sequence). This CDR3 contains 16 residues. CDR3 region: CASSSKDASGSYEQYF. As DNA, the CDR3 is TGTGCCAGTAGTTCGAAAGACGCTAGCGGGAGCTACGAGCAGTACTTC.

This chain uses TRBV9 with TRBJ1-1, with 7 bases lining up with TRBD1. V lost 0 bases to trimming and J lost 11 bases; unmatched junction nucleotides: 10. CDR1 SGDLS and CDR2 YYNGEE come from the germline V gene. CDR3 length: 14 amino acids. Here the CDR3 reads CASSVGEGAMTAFF. CDR3 DNA sequence: TGTGCCAGCAGCGTAGGTGAGGGGGCAATGACGGCTTTCTTT.

The V and J genes are TRBV4-2 and TRBJ1-5; D possibly corresponds to TRBD1 (6 bases). V was shortened by 3 bases and J by 5 bases, with 14 bases between the two germline ends. Germline loops: CDR1 LGHNA, CDR2 YNFKEQ. The CDR3 runs 15 residues. The CDR3 coding sequence is TGTGCCAGCAGCCAGGGGGGGGACAAAGATCAGCCCCAGCATTTT. Residues: CASSQGGDKDQPQHF.

This chain links TRBV12-3 or TRBV12-4 with TRBJ1-2; the match to TRBD1 covers 10 bases. Germline trimming cut 6 bases from V and 5 bases from J; bases unmatched to any gene: 3. This CDR3 comprises 13 residues. The CDR3 loop reads CASSLDRGYGYTF. CDR3 DNA: TGTGCCAGCAGCCTGGACAGGGGGTATGGCTACACCTTC.

The chain links TRBV14 to TRBJ1-2; D possibly corresponds to TRBD1 (5 bases). Germline V gene sequence: CDR1 SGHDN, CDR2 FVKESK. Trimming left V 5 bases short and J 0 bases short, with 10 bases between. This CDR3 region has 14 residues. CDR3 region: CASSLRTPNYGYTF. DNA for the CDR3: TGTGCCAGCAGCTTGCGGACACCTAACTATGGCTACACCTTC.

This clone showed up just a few times. J is TRBJ1-2 and V is TRBV12-2; the D call TRBD1 from the table was never checked on the DNA. TRBV12-2 is a known pseudogene. This CDR3 region has 16 residues. The CDR3 here is CASRLVPGTGGDGYTF. The CDR3 DNA reads TGTGCAAGTCGCTTAGTACCCGGGACAGGGGGCGACGGCTACACCTTC.

The chain employs TRBV28 and TRBJ2-7, with 7 bases identical to TRBD2. This CDR3 contains 16 residues. J lost 3 bases, V lost 5 bases, and 13 bases had no gene match. Germline loops: CDR1 MDHEN, CDR2 SYDVKM. CDR3 protein: CASSPGVTSTIYEQYF. The CDR3 nucleotides are TGTGCCAGCAGTCCGGGGGTGACTAGCACAATCTACGAGCAGTACTTC. The full variable domain, in which reference TRBV28 and TRBJ2-7 provide the parts outside the CDR3, is DVKVTQSSRYLVKRTGEKVFLECVQDMDHENMFWYRQDPGLGLRLIYFSYDVKMKEKGDIPEGYSVSREKKERFSLILESASTNQTSMYLCASSPGVTSTIYEQYFGPGTRLTVT.

The rearrangement joins TRBV5-5 to TRBJ2-7; tentatively, D is TRBD2 (6 bases). V was shortened by 2 bases and J by 2 bases, with 11 bases between the two germline ends. Germline V gene sequence: CDR1 SGHKS, CDR2 YYEKEE (reference sequence). The CDR3 loop spans 14 amino acids. In nucleotides, the CDR3 is TGTGCCAGCAGCTTCGGGGGACTCACCTACGAGCAGTACTTC. Translating it yields CASSFGGLTYEQYF.

V and J are TRBV19 and TRBJ2-1; 11 bases fit TRBD2. This CDR3 has 15 residues. Germline CDR1 reads LNHDA; CDR2 reads SQIVND (reference sequence). V was pared by 4 bases and J by 8 bases, with 7 bases of the junction left unmatched. The CDR3 bases are TGTGCCAGTAGTAACCTAGCGGGAGGACGGGATGAGCAGTTCTTC. Amino acid sequence: CASSNLAGGRDEQFF.

A remark on this clone: The same CDR3 arises from other DNA sequences in this sample as well. The chain uses TRBV18 and TRBJ1-2; D is possibly TRBD1 (5 bases). CDR1 KGHSH and CDR2 LQKENI come from the germline V gene. V was pared by 6 bases and J by 4 bases, with 12 bases between. CDR3 length: 13 residues. The CDR3: CASSSQGGYGYTF. The CDR3 region has the DNA TGTGCCAGCTCGAGTCAGGGAGGCTATGGCTACACCTTC.

This clone came up once. The J gene is TRBJ1-5, the V gene TRBV27, with D possibly TRBD1 on 6 matching bases. The CDR3 loop spans 15 amino acids. V lost 1 base and J 6 bases, leaving 13 bases between the germline ends. Germline V lookup: CDR1 MNHEY, CDR2 SMNVEV (reference sequence). CDR3 protein: CASSLWSGDPQPQHF. CDR3 nucleotide sequence: TGTGCCAGCAGTTTATGGTCAGGGGATCCTCAGCCCCAGCATTTT.

The rearrangement uses TRBV7-9 and TRBJ1-4; D is perhaps TRBD1 (6 bases). There are 16 residues in the CDR3. Germline V lookup: CDR1 SEHNR, CDR2 FQNEAQ (reference sequence). Trimming stripped 6 bases from V and 6 bases from J, with 20 bases between. CDR3 in DNA: TGTGCCAGCAGTCCGTACCTCCAGGGGAAAGATGAAAAACTGTTTTTT. Amino acids: CASSPYLQGKDEKLFF.